The 31 T cell receptor beta chains given below trace back to one sample, sequenced in a study of T cell repertoires in cytomegalovirus infection. MiXCR, applied by TCRdb to the reads, yields one record per CDR3 protein. The sample lists about 260,000 distinct CDR3 sequences; approximately 13% were seen once. Sample: PBMCs. The receptors were gathered from a human donor in good health (CMV status not recorded). Some clones in this sample may be carry-over from other donors' samples.

This clonotype was picked up many times. The CDR3, as DNA: TGTGCCAGCAGCTCCGGAGGTCTCGAGCAGTACTTC. Translated, it gives CASSSGGLEQYF. V is TRBV7-2 and J is TRBJ2-7, with D possibly being TRBD2 (5 bases). The V gene's germline CDR1 is SGHTA and CDR2 FQGNSA. The V end lost 4 bases, the J end lost 6 bases, and 10 bases lay between the germline ends. The CDR3 contains 12 residues.

This clonotype came up a few times. The chain is built from TRBV7-2 and TRBJ2-1, with 15 nucleotides matching TRBD2. With 1 base clipped from V and 5 bases from J, the junction kept 12 bases outside the gene matches. This CDR3 is 20 amino acids long. Germline-derived CDR1 and CDR2 are SGHTA and FQGNSA. As DNA, the CDR3 is TGTGCCAGCAGCTTAGATCGGACTAGCGGGAGGGGGACAGGGGACAATGAGCAGTTCTTC. Translating it yields CASSLDRTSGRGTGDNEQFF. Full variable domain (outside the CDR3, taken from reference TRBV7-2 and TRBJ2-1): GAGVSQSPSNKVTEKGKDVELRCDPISGHTALYWYRQSLGQGLEFLIYFQGNSAPDKSGLPSDRFSAERTGGSVSTLTIQRTQQEDSAVYLCASSLDRTSGRGTGDNEQFFGPGTRLTVL.

This clonotype has a handful of counts. A single base separates this from a much larger clone, so it may be a read error. The chain links TRBV12-3 or TRBV12-4 to TRBJ1-1; D ambiguous. The CDR3 contains 13 residues. V was cut by 6 bases and J by 2 bases, with 10 bases left in between. CDR3 in DNA: TGTGCCAGCAGCATAGGAGCAAACACTGAAGCTTTCTTT. Protein product: CASSIGANTEAFF.

This clonotype was counted at least ten times. The chain uses TRBV7-2 and TRBJ2-7, with D unresolved. Germline CDR1 is SGHTA and CDR2 is FQGNSA. Trimming removed 1 base from V and 2 bases from J, with 9 bases in between. This CDR3 is built from 14 residues. Written as DNA, the CDR3 is TGTGCCAGCAGCTTAGGGTCGGGCGCCTACGAGCAGTACTTC. Its translation: CASSLGSGAYEQYF.

This clonotype was detected many times. V gene TRBV28 combines with J gene TRBJ2-7, with no clear D. Between the trimmed V and J ends, which lost 6 bases and 3 bases, there was a span of 12 bases. Germline assignment: CDR1 MDHEN and CDR2 SYDVKM. The CDR3 runs 13 residues. CDR3 DNA: TGTGCCAGCAGAACCCAGCCTCGCTACGAGCAGTACTTC. Protein sequence: CASRTQPRYEQYF.

This clonotype was recorded at least ten times. The chain employs TRBV7-2 and TRBJ2-4; D perhaps matches TRBD1 (6 bases). The CDR3 has 14 residues. The V end lost 6 bases, the J end lost 7 bases, and 16 bases lay between the germline ends. CDR1 is SGHTA and CDR2 is FQGNSA in the germline V gene. CDR3 in amino acids: CASSRITGNNIQYF. CDR3 nucleotides: TGTGCCAGCAGTCGTATTACAGGGAACAACATTCAGTACTTC.

This clonotype was observed at least ten times. The rearrangement joins TRBV4-1 to TRBJ2-1; the D gene could be TRBD1 or TRBD2 (5 bases each). This CDR3 is built from 14 residues. Germline V gene sequence: CDR1 MGHRA, CDR2 YSYEKL. V shed 3 bases and J shed 9 bases, with 15 bases lying between them. CDR3 coding DNA: TGCGCCAGCAGCCAGAAGAGCTCAGGGAGTGAGCAGTTCTTC. The encoded protein is CASSQKSSGSEQFF.

This clonotype was counted at least ten times. The chain employs TRBV6-2 or TRBV6-3 and TRBJ2-3, with 8 bases aligning to TRBD2. The CDR3 sequence is 15 residues long. The ends lost 7 bases at V and 6 bases at J; junction bases unmatched: 12. Germline CDR1 reads MNHEY; CDR2 reads SVGEGT. CDR3 residues: CASTKASGLTDTQYF. The CDR3 nucleotides are TGTGCCAGCACCAAGGCTAGCGGGCTGACGGATACGCAGTATTTT.

The rearrangement links TRBV10-3 to TRBJ2-5, with D unclear. From germline, CDR1 is ENHRY and CDR2 SYGVKD. Trimming removed 4 bases at V and 5 bases at J, with 5 bases between. The CDR3 is 11 amino acids. The DNA for the CDR3 is TGTGCCATCAGTGTAATGGAGACCCAGTACTTC. Amino acid sequence: CAISVMETQYF.

This clonotype was counted at least ten times. The rearrangement links TRBV7-2 to TRBJ2-1, with D maybe TRBD1 (7 bases). CDR3 size: 16 residues. CDR1 is SGHTA and CDR2 is FQGNSA in the germline V gene. V was clipped by 7 bases and J by 4 bases, with 20 bases between them. CDR3 DNA sequence: TGTGCCAGCATCAAAGCCGGAGGGACAGCATACAATGAGCAGTTCTTC. This gives the protein CASIKAGGTAYNEQFF.

This clonotype occurred many times. This rearrangement joins TRBV7-2 to TRBJ2-5, with a weak D call TRBD1 (5 bases). The germline V gene encodes CDR1 SGHTA and CDR2 FQGNSA. V lost 1 base to trimming and J lost 5 bases, with 14 bases between them. The CDR3 has 15 residues. For the CDR3, the DNA is TGTGCCAGCAGCTTAGTGGGCAGGGATTATGAGACCCAGTACTTC. The encoded protein is CASSLVGRDYETQYF. The full variable domain, with the rest looked up from reference TRBV7-2 and TRBJ2-5, is GAGVSQSPSNKVTEKGKDVELRCDPISGHTALYWYRQSLGQGLEFLIYFQGNSAPDKSGLPSDRFSAERTGGSVSTLTIQRTQQEDSAVYLCASSLVGRDYETQYFGPGTRLLVL.

The chain uses TRBV12-3 or TRBV12-4 and TRBJ2-7; 8 positions match TRBD2. This CDR3 is built from 13 residues. J lost 2 bases, V lost 6 bases, and 3 bases had no gene match. This CDR3 is CASRRGATYEQYF. The CDR3 coding sequence is TGTGCCAGCAGGCGGGGGGCAACCTACGAGCAGTACTTC.

This clonotype showed up just a few times. V gene TRBV6-2 or TRBV6-3 combines with J gene TRBJ2-7, with 7 bases matching TRBD1. CDR1 is MNHEY and CDR2 is SVGEGT in the germline V gene. V lost 10 bases and J lost 2; bases outside the gene matches: 5. CDR3 length equals 12 residues. CDR3 in amino acids: CATRDSPYEQYF. In nucleotides, the CDR3 is TGTGCCACCCGGGACAGCCCCTACGAGCAGTACTTC.

This clonotype has a count of ten or more. The V call is TRBV19, the J call TRBJ1-1; D perhaps matches TRBD1 (5 bases). This CDR3 is built from 19 residues. From germline, CDR1 is LNHDA and CDR2 SQIVND (reference sequence). V lost 1 base and J 11 bases, leaving 32 bases between the germline ends. CDR3 sequence (DNA): TGTGCCAGTAGTATAGCGGATAGGGCTACTGGCCGGGGACGTATTATGGCTTTCTTT. Protein sequence: CASSIADRATGRGRIMAFF.

J is TRBJ1-1 and V is TRBV27; D is uncertain. The CDR3 spans 14 residues. Germline lookup yields CDR1 MNHEY and CDR2 SMNVEV (reference sequence). V was cut by 6 bases and J by 1 base, with 12 bases left in between. The CDR3: CASSPLAGNTEAFF. The CDR3 DNA is TGTGCCAGCAGCCCTCTTGCTGGGAACACTGAAGCTTTCTTT.

Note on this clonotype: One junction end does not reproduce the germline sequence, and a read error may be involved. The rearrangement joins TRBV5-3 to TRBJ2-2; D is possibly TRBD2 (5 bases). TRBV5-3 is reported as an ORF; its role is uncertain. This CDR3 has 15 amino acids. As DNA, the CDR3 is TGTGCCAGCAGCTTGCCTCTAGCTCGGACCGGGGAGCTGTTTTTT. Protein: CASSLPLARTGELFF.

This clonotype was seen ten or more times. The rearrangement joins TRBV12-5 to TRBJ1-1; D gene uncertain. In germline, CDR1 is LGHNT, CDR2 FRNRAP. The CDR3 length is 14 residues. Trimming took off 1 base at V and 0 bases at J, with 6 bases between the two ends. CDR3 region: CASGLGAMNTEAFF. The DNA for the CDR3 is TGTGCTAGTGGTTTGGGGGCCATGAACACTGAAGCTTTCTTT.

This clonotype was picked up many times. The rearrangement links TRBV7-2 to TRBJ2-2, with D perhaps matching TRBD2 (6 bases). The CDR3 length is 17 residues. V lost 1 base to trimming and J lost 2 bases, with 14 bases between them. From germline, CDR1 is SGHTA and CDR2 FQGNSA. CDR3 sequence reads: CASSLVAGGANTGELFF. The CDR3 DNA is TGTGCCAGCAGCTTAGTCGCCGGCGGGGCTAACACCGGGGAGCTGTTTTTT.

This clonotype appeared many times. The V call is TRBV7-2, the J call TRBJ2-7, with 10 bases identical to TRBD1. Germline values: CDR1 SGHTA, CDR2 FQGNSA. The V segment lost 1 base and the J segment 4 bases; nucleotides outside the gene matches: 10. There are 17 residues in the CDR3. The CDR3 coding sequence is TGTGCCAGCAGCTTAGGTCCGGGACAGGGGCCCCCTTACGAGCAGTACTTC. Amino acid sequence: CASSLGPGQGPPYEQYF.

This clonotype appeared many times. The chain combines TRBV11-2 with TRBJ1-4; 7 bases map to TRBD1. The J segment lost 2 bases and the V segment lost 1 base, leaving 4 bases of the junction unmatched. Germline V gene sequence: CDR1 SGHAT, CDR2 FQNNGV. This CDR3 has 16 amino acids. The CDR3 sequence: CASSLGTGVTNEKLFF. In nucleotides, the CDR3 is TGTGCCAGCAGCTTAGGAACAGGGGTGACTAATGAAAAACTGTTTTTT.

The chain carries TRBV25-1 and TRBJ1-1; D is unresolved. The CDR3 totals 11 residues. Germline CDR1 and CDR2: MGHDK and SYGVNS. V was cut by 3 bases and J by 6 bases, with 5 bases left in between. DNA of the CDR3: TGTGCCAGCAGTGAGGCATCTGAAGCTTTCTTT. This codes for CASSEASEAFF.

This clonotype was detected a few times. This chain links TRBV7-9 with TRBJ2-5; 9 bases are a match to TRBD1. Germline V gene data show CDR1 as SEHNR and CDR2 as FQNEAQ (reference sequence). The CDR3 is 16 amino acids. With V trimmed by 3 bases and J by 2 bases, 7 bases remained unmatched. The CDR3 DNA is TGTGCCAGCAGCTTGCCAAAGGACAGGGGTCAAGAGACCCAGTACTTC. It specifies CASSLPKDRGQETQYF.

This clonotype was counted ten times or more. The chain uses TRBV2 and TRBJ1-5, with D hard to call. The CDR3 is 15 amino acids. V shed 6 bases and J shed 5 bases, with 17 bases lying between them. Germline V gene sequence: CDR1 SNHLY, CDR2 FYNNEI. The chain's CDR3 is CASRRYTGGDQPQHF. The CDR3 nucleotides are TGTGCCAGCAGGCGGTACACCGGCGGCGATCAGCCCCAGCATTTT.

This clonotype has ten or more counts. V and J are TRBV2 and TRBJ2-5; D is unresolved. The germline CDR1 and CDR2 sequences are SNHLY and FYNNEI. V lost 6 bases, J lost 1 base, and 3 bases lay in between. The CDR3 has 11 residues. The CDR3 protein is CASRVQETQYF. CDR3 nucleotides: TGTGCCAGCAGGGTCCAAGAGACCCAGTACTTC.

The V gene is TRBV6-2 or TRBV6-3, the J gene TRBJ2-1; 11 positions agree with TRBD2. V dropped 8 bases and J dropped 8; count of bases not matched to a gene: 11. The CDR3 covers 15 residues. Germline V lookup: CDR1 MNHEY, CDR2 SVGEGT. The CDR3 reads CASGALAGGWDEQFF. CDR3 nucleotide sequence: TGTGCCAGCGGAGCTTTAGCGGGAGGGTGGGATGAGCAGTTCTTC.

This clonotype was counted only a few times. CDR3 protein: CAISDRSSYNSPLHF. CDR3 coding DNA: TGTGCCATCAGTGACAGGAGCTCCTATAATTCACCCCTCCACTTT. The chain joins TRBV10-3 to TRBJ1-6, with D uncertain. Germline V gene data show CDR1 as ENHRY and CDR2 as SYGVKD. V dropped 3 bases and J dropped 0 bases, with 6 bases sitting between them. CDR3 length equals 15 residues.

V is TRBV20-1 and J is TRBJ2-1; TRBD2 might be the D (6 bases). V gave up 5 bases and J gave up 1 base, with 12 bases separating them. The CDR3 loop spans 14 amino acids. CDR1 and CDR2 (germline): DFQATT, SNEGSKA (reference sequence). The CDR3 DNA sequence: TGCAGTGCTTCTGAGCGGGTGTCCTACAATGAGCAGTTCTTC. This sequence encodes CSASERVSYNEQFF.

The V call is TRBV12-3 or TRBV12-4, the J call TRBJ2-3; 10 bases agree with TRBD2. The length of the CDR3 is 16 residues. The V gene end was trimmed by 3 bases and the J gene end by 2 bases; junction bases not matched to a gene: 5. CDR3 residues: CASSFQRGGFTDTQYF. CDR3 bases: TGTGCCAGCAGTTTTCAGCGGGGGGGATTCACAGATACGCAGTATTTT.

V gene TRBV5-1 combines with J gene TRBJ1-1; 10 nucleotides align to TRBD1. Per the germline V gene, CDR1 is SGHRS and CDR2 is YFSETQ. The CDR3 runs to 14 residues. With 4 bases clipped from V and 7 bases from J, the junction kept 7 bases outside the gene matches. The CDR3 DNA follows: TGCGCCAGCAGCCAAGGGACAGGGGCTTTTGAAGCTTTCTTT. Residues: CASSQGTGAFEAFF.

The chain combines TRBV20-1 with TRBJ2-1; D is uncertain. The germline CDR1 and CDR2 sequences are DFQATT and SNEGSKA (reference sequence). There are 14 residues in the CDR3. The V and J ends lost 4 bases and 6 bases respectively, with 16 bases between them. CDR3 nucleotides: TGCAGTGCTACCCGGATCATTAGTCTCAATGAGCAGTTCTTC. As protein: CSATRIISLNEQFF.

CDR3 in amino acids: CSVVKTGVGEQYF. DNA of the CDR3: TGCAGCGTTGTGAAGACAGGGGTTGGCGAGCAGTACTTC. The rearrangement links TRBV29-1 to TRBJ2-7, with 8 bases matching TRBD1. The germline V gene has CDR1 SQVTM and CDR2 ANQGSEA. Trimming cost V 4 bases and J 6 bases; bases outside gene matches: 8. The CDR3 runs 13 residues.